This TCR beta chain is from a study of cytomegalovirus exposure and HLA in healthy donors. Study outcomes and limitations: Among CMV-associated TCR beta chains, most appeared HLA-restricted in a later analysis. Later analysis identified a missense DCLRE1C variant that was linked to TCR beta V- and J-gene trimming. A later examination showed that TCR association rates differed by HLA locus, with DRB1 most and HLA-C fewest.

Germline trimming cut 3 bases from V and 7 bases from J; bases unmatched to any gene: 7. This CDR3 has 14 residues. Germline V CDR1 and CDR2: LNHNV, YYDKDF (reference sequence). Worth noting for this clone: Its cognate antigen is unknown.

The PCR had 60 Vbeta and 13 Jbeta primers. Clones were sequenced by immunoSEQ multiplex PCR, and TCRdb holds only the in-frame ones, with some missing. The table shows 200,000 to 250,000 clones, with over 75% occurring only once. V is TRBV15 and J is TRBJ2-5; 8 bases match TRBD1. The origin of this receptor is a woman between 45 and 60 years old in good health and CMV-seropositive. Sequences were obtained from PBMCs. CDR3 loop: CATSSSGGDGTQYF. The CDR3 DNA reads as TGTGCCACCAGCAGCTCAGGGGGCGACGGGACCCAGTACTTC.